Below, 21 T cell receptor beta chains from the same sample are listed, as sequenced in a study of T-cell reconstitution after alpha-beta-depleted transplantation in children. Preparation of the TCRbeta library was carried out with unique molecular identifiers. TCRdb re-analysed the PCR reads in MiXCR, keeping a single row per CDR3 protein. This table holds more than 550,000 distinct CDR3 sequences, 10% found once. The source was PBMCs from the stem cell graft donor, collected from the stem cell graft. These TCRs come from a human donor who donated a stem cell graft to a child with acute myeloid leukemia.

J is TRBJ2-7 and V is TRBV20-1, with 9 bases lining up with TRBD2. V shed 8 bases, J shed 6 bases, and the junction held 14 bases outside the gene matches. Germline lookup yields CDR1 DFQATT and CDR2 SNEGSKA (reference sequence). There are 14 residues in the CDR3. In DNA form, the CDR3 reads TGCAGTTCCCTTTTCGGGCTAGCGGGACGCGAGCAGTACTTC. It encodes CSSLFGLAGREQYF.

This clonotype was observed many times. CDR3 sequence reads: CASSLTASGRYEQYF. CDR3 in DNA: TGTGCCAGCAGCTTAACGGCTAGCGGGAGGTACGAGCAGTACTTC. The V and J genes are TRBV7-3 and TRBJ2-7, with 11 bases aligning to TRBD2. From germline, CDR1 is SGHTA and CDR2 FQGTGA. Trimming at V came to 0 bases and at J to 4 bases, leaving 2 bases not matched to a gene. The CDR3 loop spans 15 amino acids.

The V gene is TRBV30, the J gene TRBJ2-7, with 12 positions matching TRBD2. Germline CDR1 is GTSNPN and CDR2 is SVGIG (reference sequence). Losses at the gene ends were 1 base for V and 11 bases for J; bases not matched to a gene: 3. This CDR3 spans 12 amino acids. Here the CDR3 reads CAWSGASGREYF. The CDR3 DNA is TGTGCCTGGAGTGGGGCTAGCGGGAGGGAGTACTTC.

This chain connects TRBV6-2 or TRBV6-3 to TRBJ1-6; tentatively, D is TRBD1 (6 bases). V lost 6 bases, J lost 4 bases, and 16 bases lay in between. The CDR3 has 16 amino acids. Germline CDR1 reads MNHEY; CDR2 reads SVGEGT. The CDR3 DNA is TGTGCCAGCAGGGACGGCGGGGGCAAGTATAATTCACCCCTCCACTTT. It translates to CASRDGGGKYNSPLHF.

The CDR3 DNA sequence: TGTGCCATCAGTGAGTCAGCGGGAGGGACCTCCTACGAGCAGTACTTC. The encoded protein is CAISESAGGTSYEQYF. V usage is TRBV10-3 and J usage is TRBJ2-7; 10 bases line up with TRBD2. This CDR3 comprises 16 residues. The germline V gene encodes CDR1 ENHRY and CDR2 SYGVKD. The trim removed 0 bases at V and 0 bases at J, leaving 2 bases unmatched.

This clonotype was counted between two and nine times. CDR3 in amino acids: CASSFYAGTGYEQYF. The CDR3 DNA follows: TGTGCCAGCAGCTTTTACGCAGGAACGGGTTACGAGCAGTACTTC. The chain has TRBV7-3 and TRBJ2-7; D is uncertain. Trimming cost V 3 bases and J 4 bases, with 16 bases left between them. This CDR3 comprises 15 residues. Germline assignment: CDR1 SGHTA and CDR2 FQGTGA.

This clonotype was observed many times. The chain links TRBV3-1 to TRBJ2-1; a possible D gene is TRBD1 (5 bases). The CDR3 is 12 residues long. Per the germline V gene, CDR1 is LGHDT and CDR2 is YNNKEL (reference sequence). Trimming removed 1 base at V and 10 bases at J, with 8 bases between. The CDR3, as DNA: TGTGCCAGCAGCCAAGCGTGGGGCGAGCAGTTCTTC. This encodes CASSQAWGEQFF.

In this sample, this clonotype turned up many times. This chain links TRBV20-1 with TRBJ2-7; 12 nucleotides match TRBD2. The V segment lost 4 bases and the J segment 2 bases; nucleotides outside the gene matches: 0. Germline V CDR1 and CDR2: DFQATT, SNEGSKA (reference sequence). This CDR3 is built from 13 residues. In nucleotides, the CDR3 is TGCAGTGCTACTAGCGGGAGGGCCTACGAGCAGTACTTC. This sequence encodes CSATSGRAYEQYF.

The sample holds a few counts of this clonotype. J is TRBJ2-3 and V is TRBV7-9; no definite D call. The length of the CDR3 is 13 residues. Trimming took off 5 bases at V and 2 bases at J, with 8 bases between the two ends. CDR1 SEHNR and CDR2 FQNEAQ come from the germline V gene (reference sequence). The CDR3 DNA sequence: TGTGCCAGCAGCCCCTCCTACACAGATACGCAGTATTTT. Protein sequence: CASSPSYTDTQYF.

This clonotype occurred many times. CDR3 protein: CASSFWQAGSPLHF. CDR3 coding DNA: TGTGCCAGCAGTTTTTGGCAGGCGGGTTCACCCCTCCACTTT. The chain carries TRBV27 and TRBJ1-6; D is ambiguous. The CDR3 is 14 residues long. Trimming cost V 3 bases and J 9 bases, with 12 bases left between them. Germline CDR1 and CDR2: MNHEY and SMNVEV (reference sequence).

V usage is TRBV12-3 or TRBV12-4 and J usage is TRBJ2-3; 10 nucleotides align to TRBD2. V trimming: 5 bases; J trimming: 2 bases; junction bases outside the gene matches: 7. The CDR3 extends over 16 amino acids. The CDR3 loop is CASSRGLAAFTDTQYF. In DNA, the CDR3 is TGTGCCAGCAGTCGTGGACTAGCGGCCTTCACAGATACGCAGTATTTT.

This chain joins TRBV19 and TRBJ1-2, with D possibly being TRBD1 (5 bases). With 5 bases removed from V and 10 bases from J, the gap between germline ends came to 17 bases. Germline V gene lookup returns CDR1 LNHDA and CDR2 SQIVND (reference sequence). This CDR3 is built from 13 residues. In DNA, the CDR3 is TGTGCCAGTAGTCCTAATACTCAGGGCATCTACACCTTC. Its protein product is CASSPNTQGIYTF.

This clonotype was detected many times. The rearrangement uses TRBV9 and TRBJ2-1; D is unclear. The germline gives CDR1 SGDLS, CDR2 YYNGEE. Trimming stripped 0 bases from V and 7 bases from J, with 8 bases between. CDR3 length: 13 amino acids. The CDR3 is CASSVVSGNEQFF. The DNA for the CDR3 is TGTGCCAGCAGCGTAGTTAGTGGGAATGAGCAGTTCTTC.

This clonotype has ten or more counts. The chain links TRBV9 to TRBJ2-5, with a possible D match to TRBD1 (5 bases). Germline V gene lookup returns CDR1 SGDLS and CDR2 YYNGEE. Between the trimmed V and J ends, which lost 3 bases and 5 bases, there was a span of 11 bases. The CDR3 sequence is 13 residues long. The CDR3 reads CASSAQGRETQYF. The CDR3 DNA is TGTGCCAGCAGCGCCCAGGGTCGCGAGACCCAGTACTTC. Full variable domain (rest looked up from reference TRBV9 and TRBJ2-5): DSGVTQTPKHLITATGQRVTLRCSPRSGDLSVYWYQQSLDQGLQFLIQYYNGEERAKGNILERFSAQQFPDLHSELNLSSLELGDSALYFCASSAQGRETQYFGPGTRLLVL.

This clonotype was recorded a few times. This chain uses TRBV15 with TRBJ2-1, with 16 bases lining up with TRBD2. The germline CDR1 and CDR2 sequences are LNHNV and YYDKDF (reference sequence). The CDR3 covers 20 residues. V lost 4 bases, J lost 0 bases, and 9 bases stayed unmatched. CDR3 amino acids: CATSTQGLAGGPRSYNEQFF. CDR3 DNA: TGTGCCACCAGCACCCAGGGACTAGCGGGAGGGCCTCGCTCCTACAATGAGCAGTTCTTC.

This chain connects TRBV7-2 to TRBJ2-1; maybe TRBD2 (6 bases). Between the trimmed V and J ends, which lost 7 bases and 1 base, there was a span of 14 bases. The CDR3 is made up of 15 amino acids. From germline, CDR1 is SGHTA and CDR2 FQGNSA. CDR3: CASIPGSGSYNEQFF. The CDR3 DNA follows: TGTGCCAGCATCCCCGGGAGTGGGTCCTACAATGAGCAGTTCTTC.

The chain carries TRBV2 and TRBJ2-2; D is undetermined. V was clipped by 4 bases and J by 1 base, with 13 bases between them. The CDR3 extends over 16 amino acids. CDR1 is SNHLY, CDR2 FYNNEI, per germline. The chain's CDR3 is CASSALGQENTGELFF. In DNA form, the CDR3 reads TGTGCCAGCAGTGCTCTCGGCCAGGAGAACACCGGGGAGCTGTTTTTT. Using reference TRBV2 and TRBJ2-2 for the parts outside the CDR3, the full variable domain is EPEVTQTPSHQVTQMGQEVILRCVPISNHLYFYWYRQILGQKVEFLVSFYNNEISEKSEIFDDQFSVERPDGSNFTLKIRSTKLEDSAMYFCASSALGQENTGELFFGEGSRLTVL.

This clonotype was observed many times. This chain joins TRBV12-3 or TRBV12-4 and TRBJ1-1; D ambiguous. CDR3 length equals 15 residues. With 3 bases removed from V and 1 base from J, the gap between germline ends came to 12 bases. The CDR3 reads CASSFRLGRNTEAFF. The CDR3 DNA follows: TGTGCCAGCAGTTTCCGATTGGGAAGGAACACTGAAGCTTTCTTT.

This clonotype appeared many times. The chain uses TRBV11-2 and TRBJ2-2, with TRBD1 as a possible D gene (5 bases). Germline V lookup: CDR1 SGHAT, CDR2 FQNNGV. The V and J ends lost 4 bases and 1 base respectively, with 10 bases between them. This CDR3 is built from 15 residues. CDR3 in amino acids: CASSSFGQNTGELFF. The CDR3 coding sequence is TGTGCCAGCAGCTCCTTCGGACAGAACACCGGGGAGCTGTTTTTT.

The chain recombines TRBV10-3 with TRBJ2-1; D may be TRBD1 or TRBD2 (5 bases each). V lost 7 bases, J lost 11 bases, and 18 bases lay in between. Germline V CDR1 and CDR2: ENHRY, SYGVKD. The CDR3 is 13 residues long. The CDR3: CAITRESGTQQFF. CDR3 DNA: TGTGCCATCACCCGGGAAAGTGGGACCCAGCAGTTCTTC.

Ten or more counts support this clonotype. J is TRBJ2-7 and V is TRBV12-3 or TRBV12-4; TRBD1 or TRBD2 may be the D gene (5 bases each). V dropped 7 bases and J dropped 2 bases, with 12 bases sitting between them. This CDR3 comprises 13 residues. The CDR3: CASTSGGPYEQYF. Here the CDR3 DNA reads TGTGCCAGCACCTCTGGGGGACCCTACGAGCAGTACTTC.